The 8 T cell receptor beta chains below come from one sample, sequenced in a study of T cells in localized non-small cell lung cancer. The repertoire was sequenced with immunoSEQ multiplex PCR; TCRdb's copy has only in-frame clones and lacks some. The profile shows around 91,000 clones, around 90% of them singletons. This specimen was peripheral blood, taken before any cancer treatment. Every receptor here comes from a man aged 35 to 69 with stage I squamous cell lung carcinoma.

The chain employs TRBV7-9 and TRBJ2-7; D may be TRBD1 (7 bases). The V end was cut by 7 bases, the J end by 7 bases, with 17 bases between. The CDR3 has 13 residues. CDR1 and CDR2 (germline): SEHNR, FQNEAQ (reference sequence). CDR3 DNA sequence: TGTGCCAGCACCCTATCAGGGGGGAGGGAGCAGTACTTC. This encodes CASTLSGGREQYF.

V is TRBV6-1 and J is TRBJ1-5; 10 bases align to TRBD1. CDR3 length equals 17 residues. CDR1 MNHNS and CDR2 SASEGT come from the germline V gene. The V and J ends lost 1 base and 1 base, in that order; junction bases with no gene match: 4. The DNA of the CDR3 is TGTGCCAGCAGTGAAGTGGTGGGACAGGGGAGCAATCAGCCCCAGCATTTT. Residues: CASSEVVGQGSNQPQHF.

The rearrangement joins TRBV11-2 to TRBJ2-3; TRBD1 is a possible D gene (5 bases). V was pared by 5 bases and J by 4 bases, with 19 bases between. The CDR3 runs to 16 residues. Germline V gene sequence: CDR1 SGHAT, CDR2 FQNNGV. The CDR3 loop is CASSPLWGVVADTQYF. The CDR3 nucleotides read TGTGCCAGCAGCCCACTATGGGGCGTAGTAGCAGATACGCAGTATTTT.

V gene TRBV4-2 combines with J gene TRBJ2-1; 7 bases are a match to TRBD1. V was pared by 1 base and J by 7 bases, with 10 bases of the junction left unmatched. Germline-derived CDR1 and CDR2 are LGHNA and YNFKEQ. The CDR3 runs 16 residues. The CDR3, as DNA: TGTGCCAGCAGCCAAGCAGGACAGGCCCTCGGGAATGAGCAGTTCTTC. It encodes CASSQAGQALGNEQFF.

The chain has TRBV7-9 and TRBJ2-3; 11 bases map to TRBD2. V was clipped by 2 bases and J by 5 bases; unmatched bases: 6. The CDR3 consists of 16 residues. Per germline, CDR1 SEHNR and CDR2 FQNEAQ (reference sequence). Here the CDR3 DNA reads TGTGCCAGCAGCTTAAGTGTAGCGGGGGGGAAAGATACGCAGTATTTT. This gives the protein CASSLSVAGGKDTQYF.

This chain joins TRBV7-6 and TRBJ1-5, with 12 bases lining up with TRBD1. Unmatched junction bases numbered 6, after V lost 5 bases and J lost 7 bases. The CDR3 runs to 15 residues. The germline gives CDR1 SGHVS, CDR2 FNYEAQ. CDR3 nucleotides: TGTGCCAGCAGCCCCGGGACAGGGGGCGACCAGCCCCAGCATTTT. It codes for CASSPGTGGDQPQHF.

The CDR3 loop reads CASSLTPKGRNTIYF. The CDR3 DNA is TGTGCCAGCAGCTTAACACCGAAAGGGCGAAACACCATATATTTT. The chain has TRBV13 and TRBJ1-3; D remains unclear. There are 15 residues in the CDR3. CDR1 and CDR2 (germline): PRHDT, FYEKMQ (reference sequence). With 2 bases removed from V and 5 bases from J, the gap between germline ends came to 13 bases.

V gene TRBV30 combines with J gene TRBJ2-5; possibly TRBD1 for D (6 bases). This CDR3 comprises 13 residues. CDR1 and CDR2 from the germline V gene are GTSNPN and SVGIG (reference sequence). The V end lost 3 bases, the J end lost 4 bases, and 12 bases lay between the germline ends. CDR3 sequence reads: CAWSRGLRETQYF. The DNA for the CDR3 is TGTGCCTGGAGCAGGGGCCTCCGAGAGACCCAGTACTTC.